This T cell receptor (beta chain) was observed in a study of T cell responses to AZD1222 COVID-19 vaccine. The method was immunoSEQ multiplex PCR; TCRdb's version includes in-frame clones alone and lacks a portion of them. The repertoire has roughly 150,000 clones, approximately 89% of them found once; the top ten carry roughly 4.6%. CDR3 length: 19 residues. From germline, CDR1 is MDHEN and CDR2 SYDVKM. V trimming: 3 bases; J trimming: 3 bases; junction bases outside the gene matches: 12. Sequencing used peripheral blood, obtained on day 0 of AZD1222 vaccination. The chain carries TRBV28 and TRBJ1-3; TRBD1 aligns across 12 bases. The origin of this receptor is an adult in good health. In nucleotides, the CDR3 is TGTGCCAGCAGTTTCCGAATCCGGGACAGGGGGCGCCATGGAAACACCATATATTTT. As protein: CASSFRIRDRGRHGNTIYF. The entire variable domain, with the rest obtained from reference TRBV28 and TRBJ1-3, is as follows: DVKVTQSSRYLVKRTGEKVFLECVQDMDHENMFWYRQDPGLGLRLIYFSYDVKMKEKGDIPEGYSVSREKKERFSLILESASTNQTSMYLCASSFRIRDRGRHGNTIYFGEGSWLTVV.